This TCR beta chain derives from a study of blood T cell repertoires in COVID-19. Study details: Samples of COVID-19 (acute and convalescent) were obtained from the United States, Italy and Spain. The analysed material was cDNA or gDNA that came from T cells, B-cell-depleted T cells, or PBMCs.

Before they entered the study, exposed participants had met a COVID-19 case within 2 weeks. V shed 9 bases, J shed 5 bases, and the junction held 7 bases outside the gene matches. The CDR3 has 14 amino acids. Germline CDR1 SGHAT, CDR2 FQDESV (reference sequence). Source study methods: Amplification with reference gene primers provided the estimates of nucleated cell counts. Libraries were prepared by immunoSEQ multiplex PCR; TCRdb keeps only in-frame clonotypes and omits some of them. The V and J calls and clone size are taken from that table; D and trimming were inferred from the DNA. The sample records about 250,000 clones, 88% being singletons.

The specimen sequenced was PBMCs or T cells enriched from blood (not recorded which). V usage is TRBV11-1 and J usage is TRBJ2-2; TRBD1 matches at 9 bases. The origin of this receptor is a woman aged 40 to 50 who had been exposed to COVID-19. The CDR3 spells CASLNRGQTGELFF. The CDR3 coding sequence is TGTGCCAGTTTAAACAGGGGGCAGACCGGGGAGCTGTTTTTT.